These 14 T cell receptor beta chains share one sample of origin, sequenced in a study of shared clonotypes between healthy human individuals. TCRdb keeps only in-frame clones here, not all; method: immunoSEQ multiplex PCR. Among around 2.1 million clones listed, just over 90% were seen once. Only CD45RO-negative cells positively selected for CCR7 counted as naive CD8 cells, so terminally differentiated effector memory CD45RA+ cells were excluded. The specimen was naive CD8+ T cells from PBMCs. Receptors were obtained from a man in his late teens or twenties in good health. Some clones in this sample may be carry-over from other donors' samples.

This chain uses TRBV15 with TRBJ2-7; 8 bases are a match to TRBD2. Germline trimming cut 2 bases from V and 0 bases from J; bases unmatched to any gene: 12. The CDR3 is 18 amino acids. Looked up from germline, CDR1 is LNHNV and CDR2 is YYDKDF (reference sequence). The CDR3 sequence is CATSRLGGKRGSSYEQYF. CDR3 DNA: TGTGCCACCAGCAGACTCGGCGGGAAGCGGGGGAGCTCCTACGAGCAGTACTTC. The whole variable domain, remainder taken from reference TRBV15 and TRBJ2-7, is DAMVIQNPRYQVTQFGKPVTLSCSQTLNHNVMYWYQQKSSQAPKLLFHYYDKDFNNEADTPDNFQSRRPNTSFCFLDIRSPGLGDTAMYLCATSRLGGKRGSSYEQYFGPGTRLTVT.

The rearrangement uses TRBV5-1 and TRBJ2-5, with TRBD1 matching over 10 bases. This CDR3 spans 16 amino acids. V trimming: 5 bases; J trimming: 5 bases; junction bases outside the gene matches: 12. CDR1 is SGHRS, CDR2 YFSETQ, per germline. The CDR3 region has the DNA TGCGCCAGCAGGCTTTTCGGGACAGGGGCTCTGGAGACCCAGTACTTC. Translation: CASRLFGTGALETQYF.

In nucleotides, the CDR3 is TGCGCCAGCAGCCAAGTAAGGATGGGGCCAGGGTCGTGGGGTCAGCCCCAGCATTTT. Protein: CASSQVRMGPGSWGQPQHF. This chain uses TRBV4-1 with TRBJ1-5, with D tentatively TRBD1 (5 bases). This CDR3 is built from 19 residues. Germline CDR1 and CDR2: MGHRA and YSYEKL. The ends were cut back, 1 base at V and 6 bases at J, with 25 bases in the middle.

The chain couples TRBV30 to TRBJ1-5; no definite D call. The CDR3 runs to 13 residues. Germline CDR1 is GTSNPN and CDR2 is SVGIG (reference sequence). The V gene lost 5 bases and the J gene lost 0 bases, with 8 bases spanning the gap. The CDR3 coding sequence is TGTGCCTGGGAAGTAGATAGCAATCAGCCCCAGCATTTT. Translation gives CAWEVDSNQPQHF.

The CDR3 sequence is CASSLVTSGRAGNEQFF. Here the CDR3 DNA reads TGCGCCAGCAGCTTGGTGACTAGCGGGAGGGCCGGCAATGAGCAGTTCTTC. This chain links TRBV5-1 with TRBJ2-1; 14 bases agree with TRBD2. The germline CDR1 and CDR2 sequences are SGHRS and YFSETQ. With V trimmed by 0 bases and J by 6 bases, 5 bases remained unmatched. CDR3 length: 17 residues.

The chain links TRBV7-9 to TRBJ2-7; 7 nucleotides align to TRBD1. The CDR3 consists of 12 residues. CDR1 and CDR2 (germline): SEHNR, FQNEAQ (reference sequence). The CDR3 is CASSLAGGLQVV. CDR3 in DNA: TGTGCCAGCAGCTTAGCAGGGGGCCTGCAAGTTGTC.

The chain combines TRBV4-2 with TRBJ2-1, with 8 bases matching TRBD2. Per germline, CDR1 LGHNA and CDR2 YNFKEQ. This CDR3 is built from 12 residues. V gave up 4 bases and J gave up 12 bases; unmatched junction bases: 5. The CDR3 DNA reads TGTGCCAGCAGCCTCCAGCGGGAGAGGCAGTTCTTC. Residues: CASSLQRERQFF.

The J gene is TRBJ1-2, the V gene TRBV7-9, with unresolved D. CDR1 and CDR2 (germline): SEHNR, FQNEAQ (reference sequence). This CDR3 region has 14 residues. The V gene lost 1 base and the J gene lost 8 bases, with 14 bases spanning the gap. The CDR3 bases are TGTGCCAGCAGCTTAGAAGGGCTGCATCTGGGCTACACCTTC. Translation: CASSLEGLHLGYTF.

The chain recombines TRBV27 with TRBJ2-4, with D maybe TRBD2 (6 bases). CDR3 length: 16 residues. The V and J ends lost 5 bases and 3 bases respectively, with 17 bases between them. Germline CDR1 reads MNHEY; CDR2 reads SMNVEV (reference sequence). The CDR3 nucleotides are TGTGCCAGCAGTGTCCTGGGGTCGGGGGTCAAAAACATTCAGTACTTC. This encodes CASSVLGSGVKNIQYF.

The V call is TRBV7-8, the J call TRBJ2-3; 8 positions agree with TRBD2. This CDR3 is built from 17 residues. The V gene end was trimmed by 2 bases and the J gene end by 0 bases; junction bases not matched to a gene: 7. Germline V gives CDR1 SGHVS, CDR2 FQNEAQ. CDR3 in amino acids: CASSLRRAGDSTDTQYF. The CDR3 DNA reads TGTGCCAGCAGCTTACGTCGAGCGGGAGATAGCACAGATACGCAGTATTTT.

This chain joins TRBV29-1 and TRBJ2-7; the D gene is possibly TRBD1 (6 bases). The length of the CDR3 is 14 residues. V gave up 6 bases and J gave up 0 bases, with 15 bases separating them. Germline V lookup: CDR1 SQVTM, CDR2 ANQGSEA. CDR3 sequence: CSVRGTASSYEQYF. The CDR3 nucleotides are TGCAGCGTGAGGGGGACCGCGAGCTCCTACGAGCAGTACTTC.

This chain uses TRBV29-1 with TRBJ2-4; D is unresolved. V lost 4 bases, J lost 3 bases, and 7 bases lay in between. The CDR3 has 12 amino acids. CDR1 and CDR2 (germline): SQVTM, ANQGSEA. CDR3 bases: TGCAGCGTTGTGGATATCAAAAACATTCAGTACTTC. Translation gives CSVVDIKNIQYF. Supplemented by reference TRBV29-1 and TRBJ2-4, the full variable domain reads SAVISQKPSRDICQRGTSLTIQCQVDSQVTMMFWYRQQPGQSLTLIATANQGSEATYESGFVIDKFPISRPNLTFSTLTVSNMSPEDSSIYLCSVVDIKNIQYFGAGTRLSVL.

The chain links TRBV28 to TRBJ2-1, with D perhaps assigned TRBD1 or TRBD2 (6 bases each). There are 15 residues in the CDR3. V dropped 8 bases and J dropped 4 bases, with 18 bases sitting between them. The germline CDR1 and CDR2 sequences are MDHEN and SYDVKM. The DNA of the CDR3 is TGTGCCAGCGAAACGGGGGCAGGACTTTACAATGAGCAGTTCTTC. Residues: CASETGAGLYNEQFF.

The V gene is TRBV5-8, the J gene TRBJ1-1; D is unclear. The germline V and J ends were trimmed by 4 bases and 0 bases, with 16 bases remaining between them. From germline, CDR1 is SGHTS and CDR2 YDEGEE. The CDR3 has 16 amino acids. The CDR3 sequence: CASSPGRNYMNTEAFF. The CDR3 region has the DNA TGTGCCAGCAGCCCCGGACGGAACTACATGAACACTGAAGCTTTCTTT. The full variable domain, in which reference TRBV5-8 and TRBJ1-1 provide the parts outside the CDR3, is EAGVTQSPTHLIKTRGQQATLRCSPISGHTSVYWYQQALGLGLQFLLWYDEGEERNRGNFPPRFSGRQFPNYSSELNVNALELEDSALYLCASSPGRNYMNTEAFFGQGTRLTVV.